This TCR beta chain appears in the sequencing data of a study of cytomegalovirus exposure and HLA in healthy donors. CDR1 is LNHNV, CDR2 YYDKDF, per germline (reference sequence). Trimming stripped 4 bases from V and 9 bases from J, with 16 bases between. This CDR3 is built from 14 residues. Findings and caveats of the study: The dataset shows that most TCR sequences were rare, while some public TCRs occurred in many donors. V- and J-gene trimming of TCR beta was linked (in a later analysis) to a missense DCLRE1C variant. Among the most significant clusters, several appeared linked to common viral pathogens in a later analysis.

Use of 60 Vbeta and 13 Jbeta primers characterized the PCR. The assay was immunoSEQ multiplex PCR, and TCRdb's table has in-frame clones only and misses some. Seen here are over 150,000 clones, roughly 87% observed once, and the top ten hold roughly 0.23%. Of note for this clone: No antigen is known for it.

Sequenced: PBMCs. The origin of this receptor is a girl under three years old in good health and CMV-seronegative. The chain combines TRBV15 with TRBJ2-1; TRBD1 is a possible D gene (6 bases). The CDR3: CATSMGRGGAEQFF. The CDR3 DNA reads as TGTGCCACCAGCATGGGAAGAGGGGGAGCTGAGCAGTTCTTC.